One sample yielded the 29 T cell receptor delta chains listed below, sequenced in a study of γδ T cells in repeated Plasmodium falciparum infection. Flow sorting of PBMC yielded separate Vgamma9/Vdelta2+ and Vdelta2-negative gammadelta T cell populations for bulk repertoire analysis. TCRdb reanalysed the multiplex PCR reads with CATT. The sample holds 90,000 or so delta-chain clones; more than 0.85% are singletons and the top ten take 7.5% to 10%. The sequenced sample was gamma-delta T cells from blood. These receptors were obtained from a pool of human donors (malaria-infected and uninfected, not separated).

To note about this clone: The protein recorded in TCRdb matches a much larger clone and deviates from this DNA's translation at residue 16, suggesting a read error; the protein here is obtained by translating the DNA. The chain recombines TRDV1 with TRDJ1; 7 bases fit TRDD3. Matching the DNA to germline supplied the J gene, which TCRdb does not give. This CDR3 spans 19 amino acids. Germline V gives CDR1 TSWWSYY, CDR2 QGS. The CDR3 nucleotides are TGTGCTCTTGGGGAACCCTCCGGGGGATCCCCTCCACACACCGATGAACTCATCTTT. Translation gives CALGEPSGGSPPHTDELIF.

The table lists this clone with a few counts. For this DNA, TCRdb reports the protein of a much larger clone, which diverges at residue 7, most likely from a read error; the protein presented here is translated directly from the DNA. As DNA, the CDR3 is TGTGCTCTTGGGGAAACGCGGGGTCCCTCAGGGAAGTACACCGATAAACTCATCTTT. Translating it yields CALGETRGPSGKYTDKLIF. The genes are TRDV1 and TRDJ1; no reliable D call. The J gene comes from matching the DNA to germline here; TCRdb lacks it. The germline V gene encodes CDR1 TSWWSYY and CDR2 QGS. Trimming pared 2 bases from V and 0 bases from J, leaving 22 bases between. The CDR3 sequence is 19 residues long.

Concerning this clone itself: The TCRdb protein comes from a much larger clone and disagrees with this DNA's translation at residue 5, likely due to a read error; the protein given here is derived from the DNA. This chain uses TRDV2 with TRDJ1, with D perhaps TRDD3 (5 bases). TCRdb does not report a J gene; here it was assigned by matching the DNA to germline references. Germline V gives CDR1 GEAIGNYY, CDR2 EKD. V was shortened by 3 bases and J by 3 bases, with 19 bases between the two germline ends. This CDR3 is 16 amino acids long. DNA of the CDR3: TGTGCCTGTGACGCACCGGGGAAGTCTACGGCCGATAAACTCATCTTT. It encodes CACDAPGKSTADKLIF.

This clone occurred a few times. The protein in TCRdb stems from a much larger clone and differs at residue 11 from this DNA's translation, likely a read error; here the protein is translated from the DNA. This rearrangement joins TRDV1 to TRDJ1, with TRDD3 matching over 10 bases. The J gene, not given by TCRdb, was assigned here from a germline match of the nucleotide sequence. This CDR3 is built from 21 residues. The V gene's germline CDR1 is TSWWSYY and CDR2 QGS. Here the CDR3 DNA reads TGTGCTCTTGGGGAAATTGGCCTAAATACCCCTACTGGGGGATGTTCCGACAAACTCATCTTT. Amino acid sequence: CALGEIGLNTPTGGCSDKLIF.

In regard to this clone: The protein recorded in TCRdb matches a much larger clone and deviates from this DNA's translation at residue 16, suggesting a read error; the protein here is obtained by translating the DNA. This chain uses TRDV2 with TRDJ3; the match to TRDD3 covers 7 bases. No J segment appears in TCRdb, so it was assigned here by matching the sequence to germline. From germline, CDR1 is GEAIGNYY and CDR2 EKD. The CDR3 runs 19 residues. The CDR3 DNA reads as TGTGCCTGTGACACAGCTGGGGGCCGAAGCTCCTGGGACACCCGAAAGATGTTTTTC. Protein: CACDTAGGRSSWDTRKMFF.

This clone was detected many times. The chain recombines TRDV2 with TRDJ3; 12 positions agree with TRDD3. No J gene was available from TCRdb, and it was assigned here by a germline match of the DNA. The V gene's germline CDR1 is GEAIGNYY and CDR2 EKD. This CDR3 is built from 19 residues. V was pared by 1 base and J by 0 bases, with 3 bases of the junction left unmatched. The CDR3 spells CACDTNWGIHSWDTRQMFF. In nucleotides, the CDR3 is TGTGCCTGTGACACGAACTGGGGGATACACTCCTGGGACACCCGACAGATGTTTTTC.

In the case of this clone: The translation of this DNA and the TCRdb protein of a much larger clone differ at residue 8, probably owing to a read error; the protein shown here is translated from the DNA. At the DNA level, this CDR3 is encoded by other sequences in the same sample as well. V and J are TRDV3 and TRDJ1; 10 nucleotides match TRDD3. CDR3 length: 18 amino acids. The J segment lost 2 bases and the V segment lost 3 bases, leaving 18 bases of the junction unmatched. Germline V gives CDR1 TVYSNPD, CDR2 GDNSRS (reference sequence). Here the CDR3 reads CALWPSRGGYAFTDKLIF. The CDR3 region has the DNA TGTGCCTTGTGGCCTTCGCGCGGGGGATACGCATTTACCGATAAACTCATCTTT.

About this clone itself: TCRdb's listed protein matches a much larger clone and diverges from this DNA's translation at residue 12, likely through a read error; the protein shown comes from the DNA. DNA of the CDR3: TGTGCTCTTGGGGCTTTCCGGCGGGACTGGGGGGTTCCAAGCACCGATAAACTCATCTTT. Translating it yields CALGAFRRDWGVPSTDKLIF. The chain joins TRDV1 to TRDJ1; TRDD3 agrees at 8 bases. The CDR3 runs to 20 residues. Germline-derived CDR1 and CDR2 are TSWWSYY and QGS. V gave up 4 bases and J gave up 1 base; unmatched junction bases: 20.

As for this clone: This likely came from a read error, as a far larger clone is one base away. Other DNA variants within this sample encode the same CDR3. The V call is TRDV2, the J call TRDJ3; TRDD3 matches at 7 bases. No J gene is reported in TCRdb; it was inferred here by comparing the DNA with germline. Germline V gene sequence: CDR1 GEAIGNYY, CDR2 EKD. The CDR3 totals 22 residues. The CDR3 DNA reads TGTGCCTGTGACACCGTCGGTCCGATGACTGGGGAGCGCTCCTGGGACACTCGACAGATGTTTTTC. Its protein is CACDTVGPMTGERSWDTRQMFF.

To note about this clone: A far larger clone is just one base off, so this is likely a read error. Other nucleotide sequences from this sample produce the same CDR3. The J gene has no call, while the V gene is TRDV1; the tabulated D call, TRDD3, remains unverified against the DNA. CDR1 TSWWSYY and CDR2 QGS come from the germline V gene. The CDR3 totals 20 residues. The CDR3 protein is CALGGSFLGFFRGIPDKLIF. DNA of the CDR3: TGTGCTCTTGGGGGATCCTTCCTCGGATTCTTCCGGGGGATACCCGATAAACTCATCTTC.

This clone was counted only a few times. This may stem from a read error, because a much larger clone lies one nucleotide away. V is TRDV1 and J is TRDJ1, with TRDD3 matching 12 bases. The J gene comes from matching the DNA to germline here; TCRdb lacks it. V was pared by 0 bases and J by 3 bases, with 26 bases of the junction left unmatched. Germline CDR1 reads TSWWSYY; CDR2 reads QGS. The length of the CDR3 is 24 residues. In DNA form, the CDR3 reads TGTGCTCTTGGGGAACTAGGCTCCTACCCTCCCCTTATACTGGGGGATACTCAGGCCGATAAACTCATCTTT. Protein: CALGELGSYPPLILGDTQADKLIF.

Concerning this clone: The protein held in TCRdb is that of a much larger clone and does not match this DNA's translation at residue 9, likely because of a read error; the protein shown is translated from the DNA. The V and J genes are TRDV1 and TRDJ2; TRDD3 aligns across 8 bases. TCRdb records no J gene; here it was assigned by comparing the DNA to germline. The V gene end was trimmed by 0 bases and the J gene end by 5 bases; junction bases not matched to a gene: 14. This CDR3 spans 19 amino acids. Germline-derived CDR1 and CDR2 are TSWWSYY and QGS. The CDR3 here is CALGELDRLGDTVTAQLFF. The CDR3 DNA reads as TGTGCTCTTGGGGAACTAGATCGTCTTGGGGATACAGTCACAGCACAACTCTTCTTT.

This clone came up many times. This DNA's translation differs at residue 8 from TCRdb's protein, which comes from a much larger clone; a read error is likely, and the protein shown is translated from the DNA. The rearrangement uses TRDV1 and TRDJ1; no firm D call. The V gene lost 2 bases and the J gene lost 11 bases, with 18 bases spanning the gap. The CDR3 covers 14 residues. Germline values: CDR1 TSWWSYY, CDR2 QGS. The CDR3 coding sequence is TGTGCTCTTGGGGAAAAAAGGGGTCATGGTAAGCTCATCTTT. Its translation is CALGEKRGHGKLIF.

At least ten counts were recorded for this clone. This likely traces to a read error, being one base from a far larger clone. The chain joins TRDV2 to TRDJ1, with D possibly TRDD3 on 6 matching bases. The CDR3 has 22 amino acids. Germline assignment: CDR1 GEAIGNYY and CDR2 EKD. CDR3 nucleotide sequence: TGTGCCTGTGACACCGTGAGCCCTACCCGTGCGATGGGGGTCCTCCACACCGATAAACTCACCTTT. As protein: CACDTVSPTRAMGVLHTDKLTF.

This clone was observed many times. The TCRdb protein comes from a much larger clone and disagrees with this DNA's translation at residue 16, likely due to a read error; the protein given here is derived from the DNA. The chain recombines TRDV2 with TRDJ1; 8 bases agree with TRDD3. The CDR3 spans 17 residues. Germline CDR1 reads GEAIGNYY; CDR2 reads EKD. CDR3 sequence (DNA): TGTGCCTGTGACACCGTCTCCGGGATACGAAACACCGATAAACTCACCTTT. It codes for CACDTVSGIRNTDKLTF.

About this clone: The protein recorded in TCRdb matches a much larger clone and deviates from this DNA's translation at residue 7, suggesting a read error; the protein here is obtained by translating the DNA. The genes are TRDV1 and TRDJ1, with 7 bases fitting TRDD3. The J gene is absent in TCRdb and was assigned here via DNA matching to germline. The CDR3 is 19 residues long. The V gene end was trimmed by 4 bases and the J gene end by 4 bases; junction bases not matched to a gene: 21. Germline V gene lookup returns CDR1 TSWWSYY and CDR2 QGS. CDR3 in amino acids: CALGGTTVAVLGRGDKLIF. The CDR3 DNA follows: TGTGCTCTTGGGGGAACTACAGTAGCTGTACTGGGGCGGGGCGATAAACTCATCTTT.

Comments on this clone: TCRdb lists the protein of a much larger clone for this DNA, which differs at residue 7, so this is likely a read error; the protein given here is translated from the DNA itself. The CDR3 loop reads CACDPSHVSGGRQHDTDKLIF. The CDR3 DNA reads TGTGCCTGTGACCCTTCCCACGTAAGTGGGGGCCGTCAACATGACACCGATAAACTCATCTTT. The chain has TRDV2 and TRDJ1; D tentatively fits TRDD2 or TRDD3 (6 bases each). The J gene was not available in TCRdb and was assigned here by matching the DNA to germline segments. CDR3 size: 21 residues. Trimming stripped 3 bases from V and 0 bases from J, with 31 bases between. The germline V gene has CDR1 GEAIGNYY and CDR2 EKD.

Worth noting for this clone: A much larger clone is a single base away; this may be a read error. Because the CDR3's place on the DNA is in doubt, the DNA is left out and the CDR3 is given as listed by TCRdb. The V gene is TRAV29/DV5, the J gene TRDJ1; the listed D gene, TRDD3, was not tested against the DNA. CDR1 and CDR2 (germline): NSMFDY, ISSIKDK. The CDR3 numbers 28 amino acids, ends counted. The CDR3 region is CSVLLCSKRGPTPSPVQDGHTYTDKLIF.

This clone was detected many times. The chain is built from TRDV1 and TRDJ1, with 10 positions matching TRDD3. Germline loops: CDR1 TSWWSYY, CDR2 QGS. The CDR3 is 20 residues long. Losses at the gene ends were 4 bases for V and 3 bases for J; bases not matched to a gene: 20. Here the CDR3 DNA reads TGTGCTCTTGGGGCCCCGAAGTACCTACAACCTGGGGGATATTCCGATAAACTCATCTTT. Its translation: CALGAPKYLQPGGYSDKLIF.

In regard to this clone: This probably arose from a read error, given a far larger clone one base away. Additional DNA sequences in this sample encode the identical CDR3. This chain links TRDV1 with TRDJ2, with 11 bases identical to TRDD3. The J gene, left out of TCRdb, was set here by checking the DNA against germline. CDR1 is TSWWSYY and CDR2 is QGS in the germline V gene. The CDR3 is 21 amino acids. CDR3 DNA: TGTGCCCTTGGGTTTTCCTACCTGCAAGACCTGGGGGATACTCGGGCAGCACAACTCTTCTTT. Translation: CALGFSYLQDLGDTRAAQLFF.

This clone has only a few counts. For this DNA, TCRdb reports the protein of a much larger clone, which diverges at residue 3, most likely from a read error; the protein presented here is translated directly from the DNA. CDR3 sequence reads: CAWDTVALGARYTDKLIF. The CDR3 nucleotides read TGTGCCTGGGACACCGTCGCACTGGGGGCCCGGTACACCGATAAACTCATCTTT. The rearrangement joins TRDV2 to TRDJ1, with 8 bases fitting TRDD3. As TCRdb names no J gene, one was assigned here on the basis of a DNA match to germline. The germline gives CDR1 GEAIGNYY, CDR2 EKD. The CDR3 has 18 residues.

The table lists this clone with a few counts. TCRdb's protein, taken from a much larger clone, differs from this DNA's translation at residue 14, likely owing to a read error; the protein displayed comes from the DNA. The V call is TRDV1, the J call TRDJ1; 9 nucleotides align to TRDD3. As TCRdb names no J gene, one was assigned here on the basis of a DNA match to germline. J lost 7 bases, V lost 4 bases, and 22 bases had no gene match. This CDR3 is built from 19 residues. Germline loops: CDR1 TSWWSYY, CDR2 QGS. CDR3 protein: CALGVEAFLTTGGDGKLIF. The CDR3 DNA sequence: TGTGCTCTTGGGGTCGAGGCCTTCCTTACAACTGGGGGAGACGGTAAACTCATCTTT.

With regard to this clone: TCRdb attributes to this sequence the protein of a much larger clone, which differs from the DNA translation at residue 14; a read error is likely, and the protein displayed is translated from the DNA. The J gene is TRDJ1, the V gene TRDV2, with TRDD3 as a possible D gene (6 bases). The J gene is absent in TCRdb and was assigned here via DNA matching to germline. This CDR3 comprises 18 residues. The germline CDR1 and CDR2 sequences are GEAIGNYY and EKD. The CDR3 DNA reads as TGTGCCTGTGACACCGTGGTGGGGATCATGAGTTACACCGGTAAACTCATCTTT. Amino acids: CACDTVVGIMSYTGKLIF.

Remarks on this clone: TCRdb's listed protein matches a much larger clone and diverges from this DNA's translation at residue 12, likely through a read error; the protein shown comes from the DNA. CDR3 coding DNA: TGTGCTCTTGGGGAATACTACTCTGGGGGATCTCCCATCTTT. This codes for CALGEYYSGGSPIF. The genes are TRDV1 and TRDJ1, with 9 bases that match TRDD3. Trimming removed 2 bases from V and 13 bases from J; junction bases left unmatched: 11. This CDR3 comprises 14 residues. Per germline, CDR1 TSWWSYY and CDR2 QGS.

As regards this clone: A far bigger clonotype differs at one base, so this is likely a read error. The gene calls are TRDV1 and TRDJ1, with TRDD3 matching over 10 bases. The J gene was not available in TCRdb and was assigned here by matching the DNA to germline segments. J was trimmed by 8 bases and V by 0 bases; bases with no gene match: 24. This CDR3 contains 21 residues. Germline V gives CDR1 TSWWSYY, CDR2 QGS. The CDR3 here is CALGELIHRVRWGILGGKLIF. The DNA for the CDR3 is TGTGCTCTTGGGGAACTCATTCACAGGGTCCGCTGGGGGATATTAGGTGGCAAACTCATCTTT.

This clone was counted a few times. The protein given by TCRdb reflects a much larger clone and differs at residue 13 from this DNA's translation, likely from a read error; the protein shown is the DNA's translation. The chain uses TRDV1 and TRDJ1, with D perhaps TRDD2 (5 bases). The J gene, left out of TCRdb, was set here by checking the DNA against germline. CDR1 is TSWWSYY, CDR2 QGS, per germline. CDR3 length: 21 residues. V shed 6 bases and J shed 0 bases, with 32 bases lying between them. The CDR3 DNA sequence: TGTGCTCTTGGTCCTAGGAGGTCCCGGGTCGACCCGGCCTCGTACACCGATAAACTCATCTTT. Protein product: CALGPRRSRVDPASYTDKLIF.

Concerning this clone: This is likely an artifact of a read error, given a far larger clone one base away. This same CDR3 is encoded by further DNA sequences in the sample. The genes are TRDV1 and TRDJ1; TRDD3 matches 8 bases. TCRdb supplies no J gene; here it was assigned by aligning the nucleotide sequence to germline. With 6 bases clipped from V and 2 bases from J, the junction kept 17 bases outside the gene matches. This CDR3 region has 18 residues. CDR1 is TSWWSYY, CDR2 QGS, per germline. Here the CDR3 DNA reads TGTGCTCTTGGAACCTCGAGGTCCGTGGGGGATGAAACCGATAAACTCATCTTT. It yields the protein CALGTSRSVGDETDKLIF.

This clone was counted at least ten times. This chain links TRDV1 with TRDJ1, with TRDD3 matching 8 bases. The J gene, missing from TCRdb, was assigned here through DNA to germline matching. V lost 2 bases and J lost 1; bases outside the gene matches: 30. The germline CDR1 and CDR2 sequences are TSWWSYY and QGS. The CDR3 totals 24 residues. CDR3 protein: CALGETPPQAVLGVNFLGTDKLIF. CDR3 in DNA: TGTGCTCTTGGGGAAACCCCCCCCCAAGCGGTACTGGGGGTTAACTTTCTGGGCACCGATAAACTCATCTTT.

In regard to this clone: For this DNA, TCRdb reports the protein of a much larger clone, which diverges at residue 3, most likely from a read error; the protein presented here is translated directly from the DNA. The chain combines TRDV1 with TRDJ1; 7 bases match TRDD3. TCRdb gives no J gene; it was assigned here by matching the DNA to germline. CDR3 size: 19 residues. From germline, CDR1 is TSWWSYY and CDR2 QGS. The CDR3: CAPGEKSPPPHWGLGGLIF. The DNA of the CDR3 is TGTGCTCCTGGGGAAAAGTCTCCCCCCCCGCACTGGGGTTTAGGGGGACTCATCTTT.